This TCR beta chain was identified during a study of T-cell reconstitution after alpha-beta-depleted transplantation in children. Preparation of the TCRbeta library involved a method that used unique molecular identifiers. One entry per CDR3 protein results from TCRdb running MiXCR on the PCR reads. The data contain 530,000 or so distinct CDR3 sequences, 25% to 30% of them singletons. Notes on the study in general: At the one-year point after transplant, T-cell counts and TCRbeta diversity were found to come mostly from T cells that had been newly produced. About two months after transplant, alpha-beta T cells reportedly came from several hundred expanded graft clones.

Regarding this clonotype: Its antigen is currently unknown.

The sequence was collected from a boy in the first two years of life with Wiskott-Aldrich syndrome, due to receive a stem cell transplant. Material: PBMCs, obtained before TCRalphabeta/CD19-depleted stem cell transplant.

The CDR3 protein is CASSLWTGAAKETQYF. The CDR3 DNA follows: TGTGCCAGCAGCCTTTGGACAGGAGCGGCGAAAGAGACCCAGTACTTC. The V call is TRBV5-6, the J call TRBJ2-5, with TRBD1 identical over 7 bases. The CDR3 consists of 16 residues. V gave up 4 bases and J gave up 3 bases; unmatched junction bases: 12. Germline loops: CDR1 SGHDT, CDR2 YYEEEE.